This T cell receptor (beta chain) was observed in a study of beta chain features in type 1 diabetes listed by TCRdb under 2018. Turning to the overall study: Mean age, gender distribution, total cell number and subset yield did not differ between patients and healthy donors. Across all samples, 90 million to 130 million sorted cells were examined, and cell number per subset correlated strongly with RNA yield. Regulatory and stem cell-like memory subsets were obtained from only 8 patients and roughly 8 healthy donors, while naive and central memory subsets were obtained from all 30 or so donors. The study compared TCRB repertoires of sorted circulating CD4+ T cell subsets between recently diagnosed type 1 diabetes patients and matched healthy donors. On the study overall, not on this receptor specifically: In all four CD4+ subsets, TCRB CDR3 length was moderately but significantly shorter in type 1 diabetes patients. Because the HLA sub-analyses included only small numbers of individuals, any influence of HLA type on TCRB rearrangement was left unresolved. PCR might favor shorter templates, but patient and control samples were amplified and corrected together, so any skew would affect both groups equally. Patients with type 1 diabetes made fewer insertions and deleted more nucleotides at VDJ recombination sites, implying thymic rearrangement abnormalities. The naive, central memory and regulatory TCRB repertoires appeared to resemble one another more closely among patients than among healthy donors. Because cDNA was sequenced instead of genomic DNA, activated cells with high expression could be over-represented, although the groups did not differ in activation or CD3 levels.

Each donor gave one peripheral blood draw, roughly 110 mL on average, collected into heparinised tubes. A BD FACSAria II and a panel including CD45RO, CCR7, CD25, CD127, CD95 and CD27 were used to sort naive, central memory, regulatory and stem cell-like memory CD4+ T cells. All sorted populations exceeded 95% purity. PBMCs were isolated right away by Lymphoprep density gradient centrifugation and were stained directly, without culture. Samples were stained and sorted in pairs, with one healthy donor and one patient per experiment, so that batch effects were minimized. A word on this clone: Its antigen remains unidentified. No base qualities exist here, and no much larger clone lies one base off it.

Relative to germline, V is missing 2 bases and J is missing 1 base, with 1 base of the junction outside any gene match. Taken from the germline V gene, the CDR1 and CDR2 loops are SGHDT and YYEEEE. Including the terminal cysteine and phenylalanine, the CDR3 comprises 15 residues. Solely the CDR3 DNA is kept, with 45 bases framed from the first base. The entire isolated RNA was reverse transcribed using the High Capacity cDNA Reverse Transcription Kit, and thus expressed TCRB transcripts were sequenced. Deep immunoSEQ sequencing was applied to naive, central memory and regulatory T cell samples, giving an average of roughly 3.5 million total reads per sample. Sorted cells were lysed in RLT buffer and RNA was extracted with DNase-treated RNeasy Micro or Mini kits, depending on cell number. To prevent cross-contamination, each cell subset was processed individually, whereas patient and healthy donor samples were processed jointly. Using the immunoSEQ multiplex PCR, TCRB sequences were amplified from cDNA into 87-bp fragments spanning the CDR3 region. Amplicons were sequenced on the Illumina HiSeq platform. Under the source paper's analysis protocol: PCR bias was computationally corrected using synthetic template baselines, reads within Hamming distance 2 were collapsed, and singletons that could not be merged were discarded. Reads were aligned against IMGT so that V, D and J genes, CDR3 length and insertions or deletions at six rearrangement sites could be assigned. Within each subset, clonotype counts were normalized to the number of sorted cells before true diversity and Gini coefficients were calculated with the tcR R package. Repertoire sharing was quantified using the overlap coefficient calculated on TCRB nucleotide sequences. As a proxy for the pre-selection repertoire, out-of-frame TCRB sequences from naive cells were analyzed. TCRdb carries this immuneACCESS record with in-frame sequences only. Its versions omit some clonotypes, under half of them owing to an unresolved V gene in the studies checked, with the rest unexplained. The DNA gave D and trimming, while V, J and clone size come from that table. In all, the sample holds 600,000 or so clones, and about an eighth of those were seen once. The ten most abundant clones make up roughly 0.12% of the sample.

The source of this sequence is a man under 40 with type 1 diabetes. Sequencing was carried out using naive CD4+ T cells from blood. The sample's cell subset or site, from its label and the paper: true naive CD4+ T cells. The V and J segments used are TRBV5-6 and TRBJ2-3; 10 central bases correspond to TRBD2. The nucleotide sequence is TGTGCCAGCAGCTTTGGGACTAGCGGCACAGATACGCAGTATTTT. Its coded protein is CASSFGTSGTDTQYF.